This T cell receptor (beta chain) comes out of a study of blood T cell repertoires in COVID-19. About the study: Acute-phase and convalescent COVID-19 samples originated in the United States, Italy and Spain. T cells, B-cell-depleted T cells, or PBMCs provided the cDNA or gDNA that served as material.

This CDR3 region has 14 residues. Germline loops: CDR1 LGHDT, CDR2 YNNKEL (reference sequence). After removal of 1 base from V and 5 bases from J, the junction contained 2 bases not matched to a gene. Assay: immunoSEQ multiplex PCR; the TCRdb copy retains only in-frame clones and omits some. This table has about 160,000 clones, roughly 90% appearing once. This TCR came from a man aged 18 to 30 with acute or convalescent COVID-19. The rearrangement links TRBV3-1 (or the pseudogene TRBV3-2) to TRBJ1-2, with 9 bases identical to TRBD1. Sequencing was performed on peripheral blood. CDR3 sequence reads: CASSQATGGYGYTF. As DNA, the CDR3 is TGTGCCAGCAGCCAAGCGACAGGGGGATATGGCTACACCTTC.